The 5 T cell receptor beta chains below come from one sample, sequenced in a study of shared clonotypes between healthy human individuals (dated by TCRdb to about 2020). Libraries were built with the immunoSEQ multiplex PCR assay. The source is immuneACCESS, and TCRdb retained only in-frame sequences with V and J called. Part of the clones is not carried over; for the studies checked, unresolved V genes explain less than half of this, and the remainder is unexplained. Present in this sample are over 950,000 clones, around three quarters of which were seen just once. The ten largest clones represent roughly 0.9% of the sample. Sequencing input: memory CD4+ T cells from PBMCs. The sample's cell subset or site, from its label and the paper: CD45RA-negative fraction. The source of these receptors is a man between 18 and 35 years old in good health. Some clones in this sample may be carry-over from other donors' samples.

The sample holds one count of this clone. This rearrangement joins TRBV10-2 to TRBJ1-4; D gene uncertain. Between the trimmed V and J ends, which lost 7 bases and 4 bases, there was a span of 10 bases. This CDR3 spans 13 amino acids. Looked up from germline, CDR1 is WSHSY and CDR2 is SAAADI. The CDR3 DNA reads TGCGCCAGCAACCCCGAGGGTAATGAAAAACTGTTTTTT. This sequence encodes CASNPEGNEKLFF.

The J gene is TRBJ2-5, the V gene TRBV6-6, with TRBD1 matching 9 bases. The germline gives CDR1 MNHNY, CDR2 SVGAGI (reference sequence). V dropped 2 bases and J dropped 5; count of bases not matched to a gene: 3. The CDR3 has 14 residues. CDR3 protein: CASSYEGQGETQYF. The CDR3 coding sequence is TGTGCCAGCAGTTACGAGGGACAGGGTGAGACCCAGTACTTC.

This chain joins TRBV7-2 and TRBJ1-5; TRBD1 matches 9 bases. Germline CDR1 reads SGHTA; CDR2 reads FQGNSA. Losses at the gene ends were 3 bases for V and 2 bases for J; bases not matched to a gene: 11. This CDR3 has 18 residues. CDR3 DNA: TGTGCCAGCAGCTTGGGACCGGGACAGGGAAGGGGCAATCAGCCCCAGCATTTT. Amino acid sequence: CASSLGPGQGRGNQPQHF.

J is TRBJ1-2 and V is TRBV18; TRBD1 is a possible D gene (5 bases). The CDR3 sequence is 14 residues long. The V end lost 3 bases, the J end lost 9 bases, and 17 bases lay between the germline ends. The germline V gene has CDR1 KGHSH and CDR2 LQKENI. The DNA for the CDR3 is TGTGCCAGCTCACCCACGACAGAGGGTAGGAGCTACACCTTC. Translation gives CASSPTTEGRSYTF.

In the case of this clone: Within the sample, other DNA sequences also encode this same CDR3. The chain couples TRBV30 to TRBJ1-1; no clear D. Per germline, CDR1 GTSNPN and CDR2 SVGIG (reference sequence). Trimming took 1 base from V and 4 from J, leaving 10 bases between them. This CDR3 spans 13 amino acids. The CDR3 DNA reads TGTGCCTGGAGTGAAGGCGCCCGCACTGAAGCTTTCTTT. It encodes CAWSEGARTEAFF.